This record covers a single T cell receptor beta chain. Its antigen has not been determined. No per-base quality is available; no much larger clone lies one base away. These data are taken from a study of T cells in Graves' hyperthyroidism and ophthalmopathy (dated by TCRdb to between 2018 and 2021). Regarding the research as a whole: Peripheral blood samples were taken at the time of initial diagnosis, prior to any treatment. A discovery cohort of approximately 100 patients, approximately 45 with Graves' ophthalmopathy and 55 to 60 with stable Graves' hyperthyroidism, was used to find distinguishing TCR V-J signatures. Prospective prediction of ophthalmopathy was tested in an independent validation cohort consisting of 18 hyperthyroidism patients and approximately 16 patients who later progressed to ophthalmopathy. For training and testing, the roughly 97 patients in the discovery cohort were randomly divided in a 7:3 ratio. In several Graves' hyperthyroidism patients, the study also compared T-cell repertoires from thyroid tissue with T-cell repertoires from blood. After sampling, hyperthyroidism patients received methimazole starting at 30 mg daily, and ophthalmopathy patients received high-dose intravenous methylprednisolone. TCR Vbeta CDR3 sequencing of some 140 peripheral blood samples (more than 40 ophthalmopathy, about 74 hyperthyroidism and around 17 progressor patients) is reported in the paper.

Here is what the overall study found, with its caveats: Ophthalmopathy was separated from stable hyperthyroidism by a 13 V-J signature model, with around 90% sensitivity and 81% to 83% specificity obtained in cross-validation and 80%/75% obtained in testing. Most expanded thyroid clonotypes (frequency above 0.001) were also found in blood, which suggests that blood repertoires may mirror thyroid immune responses. Sample size was not statistically predetermined, and blinding of investigators to group allocation was not performed. In validation, the model predicted progression to ophthalmopathy with over 60% sensitivity and approximately 72% specificity, a median of around 6.6 months before onset.

Ophthalmopathy patients had moderately to severely active disease, with a Clinical Activity Score of 3 or more, a NOSPECS grade of 4 or more, and a disease duration of less than 3 months. Patients with uncontrolled infections, other autoimmune diseases, pregnancy or lactation were excluded. Diagnoses were established on the basis of clinical symptoms, serum thyroxine and TRAb, thyroid ultrasound, and orbital computed tomography. Ficoll-Paque density gradient centrifugation was used to isolate PBMCs from approximately 11 ml of fresh peripheral blood. Total RNA was extracted using Trizol reagent, and RNA quality was assessed on an Agilent 2100 Bioanalyzer. The junction shows trimming of 5 bases on V and 8 bases on J, plus 24 bases between the germline ends. The germline V gene provides CDR1 SGHTA and CDR2 FQGNSA. The CDR3 covers 17 residues, taking in both the cysteine and the phenylalanine. This entry keeps only the CDR3 DNA: 51 bases, framed from base 1.

TCR beta CDR3 regions were amplified from RNA transcripts. The first round of RT-PCR for the TCR CDR3 was performed with the HTBI primer set and the Qiagen OneStep RT-PCR kit. Libraries were constructed in a second round of multiplex PCR, after which size selection and purification were carried out. Paired-end sequencing of the libraries was performed with 100 bp reads on an Illumina HiSeq2000. The original methods were these. Raw data were processed with SOAPnuke, discarding reads with adapters, uncalled bases, mean Phred below 15, or no exact constant-primer or identifier match. High-quality paired reads were merged with COPE v1.2.5, and unique nucleotide sequences were defined as clonotypes. Clonotypes were aligned to IMGT TRBV, TRBD and TRBJ reference segments using MiTCR v1.1. The analysis included only V-J combinations with a frequency above 0.0001, which together covered around 99% of the repertoires. The TCS score was defined as F50 (clonal expansion) divided by E x V (chaos), with BLOSUM62-based TCRdist calculated between CDR3 peptides within each V-J. Welch's t-statistics and random forest reduced just over 500 V-J features to roughly 13, which were used in a naive Bayes classifier (R e1071). TCRdb ran its own pipeline on the public reads, namely fastp trimming at Q25 and MiXCR clone calling, and kept in-frame beta chains. Entries that share a CDR3 protein sequence are merged under the most common genes and DNA. Here the V and J calls rest on TCRdb's processing, not on the authors' analysis. The sample table lists nearly 600,000 distinct CDR3 sequences, approximately 15% of them with a count of one. The ten largest account for 6.5% to 9% of the sample.

Material: blood. The sequence came from a woman aged 18-29 years with Graves' ophthalmopathy. The chain couples TRBV7-2 to TRBJ2-2, with the D gene tentatively TRBD1 or TRBD2, based on 5 matching bases in each. CDR3 sequence: CASSTPRDPLRLGELFF. The DNA reads as follows: TGTGCCAGCAGCACCCCCCGGGACCCCCTTCGGTTGGGGGAGCTGTTTTTT.